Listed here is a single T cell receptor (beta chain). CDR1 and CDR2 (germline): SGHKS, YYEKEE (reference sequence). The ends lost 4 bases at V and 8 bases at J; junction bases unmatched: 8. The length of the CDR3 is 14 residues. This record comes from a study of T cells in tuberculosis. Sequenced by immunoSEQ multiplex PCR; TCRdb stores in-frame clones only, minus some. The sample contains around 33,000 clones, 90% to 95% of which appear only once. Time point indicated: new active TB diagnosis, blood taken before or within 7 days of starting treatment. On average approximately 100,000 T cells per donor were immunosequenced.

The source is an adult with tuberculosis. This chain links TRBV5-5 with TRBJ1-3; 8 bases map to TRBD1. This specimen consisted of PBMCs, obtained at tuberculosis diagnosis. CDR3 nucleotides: TGTGCCAGCAGCCCGGGGACAGGAGGGGACACCATATATTTT. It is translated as CASSPGTGGDTIYF.